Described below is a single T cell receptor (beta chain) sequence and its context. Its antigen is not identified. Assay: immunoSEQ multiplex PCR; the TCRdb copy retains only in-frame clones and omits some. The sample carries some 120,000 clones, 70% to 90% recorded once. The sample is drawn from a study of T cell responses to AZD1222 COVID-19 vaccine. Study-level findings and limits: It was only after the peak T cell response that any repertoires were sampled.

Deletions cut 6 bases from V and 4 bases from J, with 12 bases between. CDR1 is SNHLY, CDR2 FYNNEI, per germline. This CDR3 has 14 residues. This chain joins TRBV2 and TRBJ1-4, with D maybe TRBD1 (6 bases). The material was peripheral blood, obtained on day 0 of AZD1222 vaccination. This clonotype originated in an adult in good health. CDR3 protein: CASRETGFNEKLFF. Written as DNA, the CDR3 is TGTGCCAGCAGAGAAACAGGGTTTAATGAAAAACTGTTTTTT.